This TCR beta chain is from a study of blood T cell repertoires in COVID-19. Using immunoSEQ multiplex PCR, the repertoire was profiled, and TCRdb retains in-frame clones only, with some absent. The sample includes 180,000 or so clones, roughly 84% seen only once; the top ten take 13%. Per the germline V gene, CDR1 is MNHEY and CDR2 is SMNVEV (reference sequence). The V gene end was trimmed by 3 bases and the J gene end by 6 bases; junction bases not matched to a gene: 7. CDR3 size: 14 residues. The sequence derives from a woman aged 55-70 years who had recovered from COVID-19. The material sequenced was PBMCs or T cells enriched from blood (not recorded which). The chain couples TRBV27 to TRBJ1-1, with 7 bases matching TRBD1. The CDR3: CASSLEGADSEAFF. CDR3 in DNA: TGTGCCAGCAGTTTGGAGGGGGCGGACTCTGAAGCTTTCTTT.